This TCR beta chain was retrieved from a study of blood T cell repertoires in COVID-19. Across the study: T cells, B-cell-depleted T cells, or PBMCs supplied cDNA or gDNA.

All enrollees were roughly 18 to 90 years old and from 25 or so US areas. In the original analysis: Scientists estimated how many nucleated cells there were by amplifying reference gene primers. Profiled with immunoSEQ multiplex PCR; TCRdb holds only in-frame clones, not every one. D and trimming come from the DNA, and the V and J calls and clone size come from that table. The sample records 250,000 to 300,000 clones, 88% being singletons. The CDR3 runs 16 residues. Germline CDR1 is SEHNR and CDR2 is FQNEAQ (reference sequence). With V trimmed by 0 bases and J by 5 bases, 9 bases remained unmatched. The chain employs TRBV7-9 and TRBJ2-7, with 8 positions matching TRBD2. The specimen was PBMCs or T cells enriched from blood (not recorded which). This TCR was recovered from a woman between 55 and 75 years old in a cohort exposed to, infected with or recovered from COVID-19 (not recorded which). The CDR3 protein is CASSLAMRREDNEQYF. CDR3 nucleotides: TGTGCCAGCAGCTTAGCGATGCGGCGGGAGGACAACGAGCAGTACTTC.